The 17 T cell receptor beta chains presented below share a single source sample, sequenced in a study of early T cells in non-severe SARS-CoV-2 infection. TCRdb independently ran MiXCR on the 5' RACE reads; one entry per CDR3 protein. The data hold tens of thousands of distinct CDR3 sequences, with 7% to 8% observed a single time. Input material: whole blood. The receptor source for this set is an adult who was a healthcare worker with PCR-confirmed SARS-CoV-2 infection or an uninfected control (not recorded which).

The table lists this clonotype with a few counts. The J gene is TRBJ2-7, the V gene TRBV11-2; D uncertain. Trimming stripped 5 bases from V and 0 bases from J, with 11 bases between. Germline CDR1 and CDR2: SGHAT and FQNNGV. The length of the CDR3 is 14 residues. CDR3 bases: TGTGCCAGCAGCCGTCTTAGGAGCTCCTACGAGCAGTACTTC. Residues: CASSRLRSSYEQYF.

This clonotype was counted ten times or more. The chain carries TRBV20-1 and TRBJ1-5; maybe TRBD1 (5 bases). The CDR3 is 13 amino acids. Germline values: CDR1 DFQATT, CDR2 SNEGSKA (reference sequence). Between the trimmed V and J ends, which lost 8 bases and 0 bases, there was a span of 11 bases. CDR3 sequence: CSPRGDSNQPQHF. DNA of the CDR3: TGCAGTCCCCGGGGGGATAGCAATCAGCCCCAGCATTTT.

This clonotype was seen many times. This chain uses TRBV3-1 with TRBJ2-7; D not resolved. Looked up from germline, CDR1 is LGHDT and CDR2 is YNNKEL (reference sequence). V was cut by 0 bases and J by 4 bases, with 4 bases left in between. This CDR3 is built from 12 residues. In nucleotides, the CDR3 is TGTGCCAGCAGCCAAGAGGGGTACGAGCAGTACTTC. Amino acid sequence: CASSQEGYEQYF.

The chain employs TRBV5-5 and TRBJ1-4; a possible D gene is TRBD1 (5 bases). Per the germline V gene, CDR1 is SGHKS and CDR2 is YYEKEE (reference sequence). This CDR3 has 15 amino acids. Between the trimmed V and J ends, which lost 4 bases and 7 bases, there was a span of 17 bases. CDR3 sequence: CASSPGTSGSEKLFF. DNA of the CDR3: TGTGCCAGCAGCCCGGGGACCAGTGGGAGTGAAAAACTGTTTTTT.

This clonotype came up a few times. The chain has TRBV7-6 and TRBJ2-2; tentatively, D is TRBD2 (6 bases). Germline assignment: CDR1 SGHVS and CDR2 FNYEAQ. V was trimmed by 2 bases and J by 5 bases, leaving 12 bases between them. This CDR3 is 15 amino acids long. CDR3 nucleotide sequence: TGTGCCAGCAGCTTAAGGGAGGTAGAGACCGGGGAGCTGTTTTTT. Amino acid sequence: CASSLREVETGELFF.

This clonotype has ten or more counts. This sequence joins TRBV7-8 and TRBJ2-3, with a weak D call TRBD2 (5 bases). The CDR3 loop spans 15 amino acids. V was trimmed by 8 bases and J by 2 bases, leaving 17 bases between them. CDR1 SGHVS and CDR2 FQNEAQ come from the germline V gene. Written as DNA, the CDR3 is TGTGCCAGCTGTTATTCAGCGACTATCACAGATACGCAGTATTTT. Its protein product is CASCYSATITDTQYF.

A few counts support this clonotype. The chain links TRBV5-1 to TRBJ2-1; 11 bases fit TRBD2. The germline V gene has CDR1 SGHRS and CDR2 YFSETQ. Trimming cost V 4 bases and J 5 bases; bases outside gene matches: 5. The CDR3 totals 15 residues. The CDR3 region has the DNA TGCGCCAGCAGCCGGACTAGCGGGCACGACAATGAGCAGTTCTTC. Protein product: CASSRTSGHDNEQFF.

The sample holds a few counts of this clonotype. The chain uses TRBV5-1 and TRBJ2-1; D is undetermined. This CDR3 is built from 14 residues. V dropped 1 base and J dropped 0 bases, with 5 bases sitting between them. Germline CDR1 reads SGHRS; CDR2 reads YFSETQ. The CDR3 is CASSLTVSYNEQFF. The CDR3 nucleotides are TGCGCCAGCAGCTTGACAGTCTCCTACAATGAGCAGTTCTTC.

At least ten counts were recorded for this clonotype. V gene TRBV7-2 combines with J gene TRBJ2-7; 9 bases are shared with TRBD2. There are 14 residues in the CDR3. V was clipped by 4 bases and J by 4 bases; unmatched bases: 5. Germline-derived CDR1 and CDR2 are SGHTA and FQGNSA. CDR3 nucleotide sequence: TGTGCCAGCAGCTCCGCGGGAGGGCCGTACGAGCAGTACTTC. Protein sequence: CASSSAGGPYEQYF.

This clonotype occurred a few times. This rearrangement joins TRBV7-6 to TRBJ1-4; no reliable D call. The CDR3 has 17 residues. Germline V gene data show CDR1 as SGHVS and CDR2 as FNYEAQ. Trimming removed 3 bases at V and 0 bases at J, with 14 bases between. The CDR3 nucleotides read TGTGCCAGCAGCTTCGGGCTTGGAGGGACAACTAATGAAAAACTGTTTTTT. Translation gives CASSFGLGGTTNEKLFF.

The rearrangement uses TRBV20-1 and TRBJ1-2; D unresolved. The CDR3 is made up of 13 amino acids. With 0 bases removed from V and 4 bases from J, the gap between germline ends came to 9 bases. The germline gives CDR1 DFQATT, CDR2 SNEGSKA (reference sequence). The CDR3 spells CSARDQEGYGYTF. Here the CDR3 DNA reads TGCAGTGCTAGAGATCAGGAGGGCTATGGCTACACCTTC.

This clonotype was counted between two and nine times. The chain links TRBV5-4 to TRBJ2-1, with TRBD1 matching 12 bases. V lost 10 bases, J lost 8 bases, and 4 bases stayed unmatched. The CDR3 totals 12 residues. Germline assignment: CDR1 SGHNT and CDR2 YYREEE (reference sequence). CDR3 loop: CAAGTGGDEQFF. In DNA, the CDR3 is TGTGCCGCGGGGACAGGGGGCGATGAGCAGTTCTTC.

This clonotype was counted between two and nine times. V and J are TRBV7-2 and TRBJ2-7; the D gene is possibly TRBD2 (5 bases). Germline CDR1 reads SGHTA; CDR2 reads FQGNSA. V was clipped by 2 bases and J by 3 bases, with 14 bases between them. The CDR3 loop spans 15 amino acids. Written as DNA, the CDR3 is TGTGCCAGCAGCTTACTGGGCGACGGGATCTACGAGCAGTACTTC. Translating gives CASSLLGDGIYEQYF.

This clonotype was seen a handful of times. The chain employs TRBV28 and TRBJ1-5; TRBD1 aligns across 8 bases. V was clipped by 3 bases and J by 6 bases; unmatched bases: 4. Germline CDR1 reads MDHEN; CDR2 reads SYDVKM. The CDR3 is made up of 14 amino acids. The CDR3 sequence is CASSFRQGRQPQHF. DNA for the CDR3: TGTGCCAGCAGTTTTAGACAGGGGCGTCAGCCCCAGCATTTT.

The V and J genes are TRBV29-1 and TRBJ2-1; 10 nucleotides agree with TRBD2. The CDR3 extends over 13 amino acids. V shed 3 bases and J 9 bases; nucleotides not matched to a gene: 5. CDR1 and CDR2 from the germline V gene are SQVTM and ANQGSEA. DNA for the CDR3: TGCAGCGTTGAGCCTAGCGGGAGTAGTGAGCAGTTCTTC. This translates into CSVEPSGSSEQFF.

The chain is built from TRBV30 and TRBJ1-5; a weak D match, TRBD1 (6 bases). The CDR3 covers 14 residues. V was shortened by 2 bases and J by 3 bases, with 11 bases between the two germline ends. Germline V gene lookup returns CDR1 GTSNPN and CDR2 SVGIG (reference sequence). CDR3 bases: TGTGCCTGGAGTCTGGGACACCTCAATCAGCCCCAGCATTTT. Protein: CAWSLGHLNQPQHF.

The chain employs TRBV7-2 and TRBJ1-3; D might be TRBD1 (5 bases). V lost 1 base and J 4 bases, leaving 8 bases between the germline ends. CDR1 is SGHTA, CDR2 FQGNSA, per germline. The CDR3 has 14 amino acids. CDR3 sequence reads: CASSLGGLGNTIYF. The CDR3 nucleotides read TGTGCCAGCAGCTTAGGGGGCTTGGGAAACACCATATATTTT.